The next 28 T cell receptor beta chains were all read from a single sample in a study of T cells in Graves' hyperthyroidism and ophthalmopathy. Regions amplified from RNA transcripts were the TCR beta CDR3 regions. Initially, a first-round RT-PCR of the TCR CDR3 employed the HTBI primer set. TCRdb analysed the multiplex PCR reads with MiXCR anew, one entry per CDR3 protein. The table has around 500,000 distinct CDR3 sequences, about 20% seen once. Material: blood. The source is a woman in her seventies with Graves' ophthalmopathy.

This clonotype was seen only a few times. The chain employs TRBV6-1 and TRBJ2-7; D gene ambiguous. From germline, CDR1 is MNHNS and CDR2 SASEGT. V lost 2 bases and J 0 bases, leaving 11 bases between the germline ends. The CDR3 has 15 residues. CDR3 protein: CASSEQSLVSYEQYF. The CDR3 nucleotides read TGTGCCAGCAGTGAACAGAGCCTGGTCTCCTACGAGCAGTACTTC.

Many counts were recorded for this clonotype. The chain employs TRBV20-1 and TRBJ2-1; D may be TRBD2 (6 bases). V was cut by 0 bases and J by 5 bases, with 14 bases left in between. This CDR3 is built from 15 residues. Germline CDR1 reads DFQATT; CDR2 reads SNEGSKA (reference sequence). This CDR3 is CSARDGGRLHNEQFF. In DNA, the CDR3 is TGCAGTGCTAGAGATGGAGGGCGTCTTCACAATGAGCAGTTCTTC.

This clonotype was detected a few times. The V gene is TRBV20-1, the J gene TRBJ1-2; D perhaps matches TRBD1 (5 bases). Per germline, CDR1 DFQATT and CDR2 SNEGSKA (reference sequence). This CDR3 is built from 14 residues. Trimming cost V 2 bases and J 1 base, with 11 bases left between them. The CDR3 protein is CSARLGTFNYGYTF. CDR3 DNA sequence: TGCAGTGCTAGACTCGGGACCTTTAACTATGGCTACACCTTC.

The table lists this clonotype with a few counts. The CDR3 sequence: CASSLASSGGQETQYF. The DNA for the CDR3 is TGTGCCAGCAGCTTAGCCTCTAGCGGGGGACAAGAGACCCAGTACTTC. This rearrangement joins TRBV7-2 to TRBJ2-5; 10 bases fit TRBD2. The germline V gene encodes CDR1 SGHTA and CDR2 FQGNSA. The CDR3 contains 16 residues. V was clipped by 0 bases and J by 2 bases; unmatched bases: 3.

This rearrangement joins TRBV3-1 to TRBJ2-5; TRBD2 aligns across 10 bases. Unmatched junction bases numbered 5, after V lost 4 bases and J lost 0 bases. Germline CDR1 and CDR2: LGHDT and YNNKEL (reference sequence). The CDR3 totals 16 residues. For the CDR3, the DNA is TGTGCCAGCAGCCCCGGACTAGCGGCGTACCAAGAGACCCAGTACTTC. This gives the protein CASSPGLAAYQETQYF.

The sample holds many counts of this clonotype. V is TRBV18 and J is TRBJ2-7; 9 bases line up with TRBD2. This CDR3 spans 14 amino acids. V lost 3 bases, J lost 5 bases, and 5 bases stayed unmatched. Germline V lookup: CDR1 KGHSH, CDR2 LQKENI. CDR3 amino acids: CASSPRREGHEQYF. CDR3 in DNA: TGTGCCAGCTCACCTCGGCGGGAGGGCCACGAGCAGTACTTC. The variable domain in full, completed from reference TRBV18 and TRBJ2-7, reads NAGVMQNPRHLVRRRGQEARLRCSPMKGHSHVYWYRQLPEEGLKFMVYLQKENIIDESGMPKERFSAEFPKEGPSILRIQQVVRGDSAAYFCASSPRREGHEQYFGPGTRLTVT.

There are a few counts of this clonotype. The V call is TRBV5-1, the J call TRBJ1-1, with TRBD1 as a possible D gene (6 bases). The CDR3 totals 17 residues. Germline V gives CDR1 SGHRS, CDR2 YFSETQ. Between the trimmed V and J ends, which lost 1 base and 5 bases, there was a span of 21 bases. CDR3 region: CASSLFSFGTGSTEAFF. Here the CDR3 DNA reads TGCGCCAGCAGCTTGTTTTCTTTCGGAACAGGGAGTACTGAAGCTTTCTTT.

This clonotype was observed a few times. The chain uses TRBV6-1 and TRBJ1-3, with D tentatively TRBD1 (6 bases). V was shortened by 5 bases and J by 3 bases, with 11 bases between the two germline ends. Germline CDR1 MNHNS, CDR2 SASEGT. The CDR3 covers 14 residues. The CDR3 nucleotides are TGTGCCAGCAGTCTTACAGGGTTTGGAAACACCATATATTTT. Its translation: CASSLTGFGNTIYF.

This clonotype has more than one count but fewer than ten. The chain recombines TRBV19 with TRBJ1-1; no definite D call. V lost 1 base to trimming and J lost 0 bases, with 15 bases between them. The CDR3 extends over 17 amino acids. Germline V gives CDR1 LNHDA, CDR2 SQIVND (reference sequence). The CDR3 region is CASSIAGFSVMNTEAFF. CDR3 bases: TGTGCCAGTAGTATAGCTGGATTTTCAGTCATGAACACTGAAGCTTTCTTT.

V and J are TRBV20-1 and TRBJ2-1, with 8 positions matching TRBD2. The ends lost 3 bases at V and 5 bases at J; junction bases unmatched: 15. The CDR3 runs 17 residues. The germline gives CDR1 DFQATT, CDR2 SNEGSKA (reference sequence). In DNA, the CDR3 is TGCAGTGCTAGTGACCGTGTATGGGCGGGAGGACACAATGAGCAGTTCTTC. Its protein product is CSASDRVWAGGHNEQFF.

The chain links TRBV5-1 to TRBJ2-3; maybe TRBD1 (5 bases). This CDR3 is built from 19 residues. CDR1 and CDR2 from the germline V gene are SGHRS and YFSETQ. The V end lost 1 base, the J end lost 3 bases, and 24 bases lay between the germline ends. The CDR3, as DNA: TGCGCCAGCAGCTTGCTCTCGATGACAGTCCTGTCTGGGACAGATACGCAGTATTTT. Translation gives CASSLLSMTVLSGTDTQYF.

This clonotype was observed at least ten times. The chain recombines TRBV11-2 with TRBJ2-1; D may match TRBD1 or TRBD2 (5 bases each). This CDR3 spans 14 amino acids. In germline, CDR1 is SGHAT, CDR2 FQNNGV. V was shortened by 3 bases and J by 8 bases, with 14 bases between the two germline ends. The CDR3 sequence is CASSFPGHGDEQFF. The CDR3 DNA follows: TGTGCCAGCAGCTTCCCAGGGCACGGGGATGAGCAGTTCTTC.

This clonotype came up many times. The chain combines TRBV6-2 or TRBV6-3 with TRBJ2-1; 16 bases map to TRBD2. Trimming at V came to 6 bases and at J to 8 bases, leaving 7 bases not matched to a gene. The CDR3 sequence is 16 residues long. The V gene's germline CDR1 is MNHEY and CDR2 SVGEGT. The CDR3 coding sequence is TGTGCCAGCAGATCTTCCGGGACTAGCGGGAGGGATGAGCAGTTCTTC. Protein product: CASRSSGTSGRDEQFF.

The V call is TRBV9, the J call TRBJ2-3, with TRBD2 matching 8 bases. Trimming removed 0 bases from V and 2 bases from J; junction bases left unmatched: 2. This CDR3 region has 15 residues. Germline V lookup: CDR1 SGDLS, CDR2 YYNGEE. The CDR3: CASSVVSGTTDTQYF. The CDR3 DNA sequence: TGTGCCAGCAGCGTAGTTAGCGGGACCACAGATACGCAGTATTTT.

This clonotype appeared many times. The V call is TRBV11-2, the J call TRBJ1-1; D possibly corresponds to TRBD1 (5 bases). The CDR3 is 15 residues long. The germline V gene encodes CDR1 SGHAT and CDR2 FQNNGV. Trimming stripped 5 bases from V and 0 bases from J, with 13 bases between. The CDR3 protein is CASSLLGAMNTEAFF. CDR3 DNA: TGTGCCAGCAGCCTCCTTGGGGCTATGAACACTGAAGCTTTCTTT.

The chain has TRBV2 and TRBJ2-3; tentative D call: TRBD2 (5 bases). The CDR3 is 14 amino acids. Per germline, CDR1 SNHLY and CDR2 FYNNEI. V was pared by 5 bases and J by 0 bases, with 9 bases between. The CDR3 protein is CASSRGLSTDTQYF. The CDR3 nucleotides read TGTGCCAGCAGTCGCGGGCTAAGCACAGATACGCAGTATTTT.

This clonotype was counted between two and nine times. The V gene is TRBV28, the J gene TRBJ2-6; possibly TRBD2 for D (5 bases). The V gene lost 4 bases and the J gene lost 4 bases, with 17 bases spanning the gap. The CDR3 consists of 17 residues. Germline V gene sequence: CDR1 MDHEN, CDR2 SYDVKM. In nucleotides, the CDR3 is TGTGCCAGCAGTTCCCTGAAGGAGGTTAAGGGGGCCAACGTCCTGACTTTC. Its protein product is CASSSLKEVKGANVLTF.

This clonotype appeared many times. The J gene is TRBJ2-1, the V gene TRBV6-2 or TRBV6-3, with unresolved D. From germline, CDR1 is MNHEY and CDR2 SVGEGT. The V and J ends lost 2 bases and 9 bases respectively, with 14 bases between them. This CDR3 comprises 14 residues. CDR3 nucleotides: TGTGCCAGCAGTTACACCGTCGGGTGGGGTGAGCAGTTCTTC. It is translated as CASSYTVGWGEQFF.

V and J are TRBV12-5 and TRBJ1-5; D gene ambiguous. Germline assignment: CDR1 LGHNT and CDR2 FRNRAP. This CDR3 comprises 12 residues. V was cut by 1 base and J by 11 bases, with 9 bases left in between. The CDR3 is CASGLDGRAQHF. The CDR3 nucleotides are TGTGCTAGTGGTTTGGACGGGAGAGCCCAGCATTTT.

The chain has TRBV20-1 and TRBJ2-2; the D call may be TRBD1 or TRBD2 (6 bases each). The CDR3 contains 14 residues. The V gene's germline CDR1 is DFQATT and CDR2 SNEGSKA (reference sequence). Trimming left V 4 bases short and J 0 bases short, with 9 bases between. CDR3: CSAKGGPNTGELFF. The CDR3 DNA sequence: TGCAGTGCTAAAGGGGGGCCGAACACCGGGGAGCTGTTTTTT.

This clonotype was seen many times. V usage is TRBV27 and J usage is TRBJ2-7, with D possibly being TRBD1 (5 bases). Trimming took 2 bases from V and 3 from J, leaving 17 bases between them. The germline V gene encodes CDR1 MNHEY and CDR2 SMNVEV (reference sequence). This CDR3 has 16 residues. CDR3 amino acids: CASSLTPNDRVYEQYF. The CDR3 region has the DNA TGTGCCAGCAGTTTAACCCCTAACGACAGAGTCTACGAGCAGTACTTC.

This rearrangement joins TRBV27 to TRBJ2-4, with TRBD1 matching 7 bases. The trim removed 7 bases at V and 6 bases at J, leaving 9 bases unmatched. This CDR3 has 14 residues. Per the germline V gene, CDR1 is MNHEY and CDR2 is SMNVEV (reference sequence). The CDR3 spells CASTSIRGSNIQYF. For the CDR3, the DNA is TGTGCCAGCACCTCAATCAGGGGGTCAAACATTCAGTACTTC.

The chain couples TRBV9 to TRBJ2-2, with 7 bases matching TRBD2. CDR3 length equals 15 residues. CDR1 and CDR2 (germline): SGDLS, YYNGEE. V was clipped by 0 bases and J by 3 bases; unmatched bases: 2. The CDR3 is CASSVAAGHTGELFF. In nucleotides, the CDR3 is TGTGCCAGCAGCGTAGCAGCGGGACACACCGGGGAGCTGTTTTTT.

This clonotype was recorded a few times. V gene TRBV28 combines with J gene TRBJ2-1; maybe TRBD1 (5 bases). CDR3 length: 15 amino acids. Germline values: CDR1 MDHEN, CDR2 SYDVKM. V was shortened by 2 bases and J by 7 bases, with 15 bases between the two germline ends. The CDR3 protein is CASSLPRVLGNEQFF. The CDR3 DNA is TGTGCCAGCAGTTTACCCAGGGTTCTAGGTAATGAGCAGTTCTTC.

This chain links TRBV4-1 with TRBJ1-1; 7 nucleotides line up with TRBD1. Germline V gene data show CDR1 as MGHRA and CDR2 as YSYEKL. V was clipped by 5 bases and J by 6 bases; unmatched bases: 9. The CDR3 has 14 residues. The CDR3 protein is CASSYHTGTAEAFF. CDR3 coding DNA: TGCGCCAGCAGCTATCATACAGGGACAGCTGAAGCTTTCTTT.

This clonotype was counted ten times or more. This chain's CDR3 is CASSQEGTSQVNEQFF. The CDR3 nucleotides read TGTGCCAGCAGCCAAGAGGGGACTAGCCAGGTCAATGAGCAGTTCTTC. The chain carries TRBV3-1 and TRBJ2-1; 9 nucleotides agree with TRBD2. Trimming at V came to 0 bases and at J to 6 bases, leaving 6 bases not matched to a gene. In germline, CDR1 is LGHDT, CDR2 YNNKEL (reference sequence). CDR3 length: 16 amino acids.

This clonotype was counted a few times. V usage is TRBV28 and J usage is TRBJ2-3; perhaps TRBD2 as D (6 bases). The length of the CDR3 is 10 residues. The V gene's germline CDR1 is MDHEN and CDR2 SYDVKM. V was pared by 7 bases and J by 10 bases, with 9 bases between. This CDR3 is CASNGGAQYF. The CDR3 bases are TGTGCCAGCAACGGCGGGGCGCAGTATTTT.

Regarding this clonotype: Relative to the germline gene, one junction end is altered; a read error may explain this. This rearrangement joins TRBV7-7 to TRBJ2-1, with 7 bases identical to TRBD2. Germline CDR1 SSHAT, CDR2 FNYEAQ (reference sequence). The CDR3 is made up of 16 amino acids. The DNA of the CDR3 is TGTGCTAGCAGCTTAGGCCTGGAGCGGGACTACAATGAGCAGTTCTTC. It codes for CASSLGLERDYNEQFF. Complete variable domain (other parts from reference TRBV7-7 and TRBJ2-1): GAGVSQSPRYKVTKRGQDVTLRCDPISSHATLYWYQQALGQGPEFLTYFNYEAQPDKSGLPSDRFSAERPEGSISTLTIQRTEQRDSAMYRCASSLGLERDYNEQFFGPGTRLTVL.